The clone carrying this T cell receptor (beta chain) is medium-sized in the sample. These data are taken from a study of T cells after yellow fever vaccination. In germline, CDR1 is KGHDR, CDR2 SFDVKD. V gave up 4 bases and J gave up 7 bases, with 16 bases separating them. The CDR3 length is 14 residues. One entry per CDR3 protein, called by TCRdb with MiXCR from the 5' RACE reads. Of 150,000 to 200,000 distinct CDR3 sequences listed, approximately 11% are singletons. The TCR sequence derives from a young man who received the YFV17D yellow fever vaccine. The genes are TRBV24-1 and TRBJ2-7; tentative D call: TRBD2 (6 bases). Sequenced here: CD8+ T cells sorted from PBMCs, sampled 15 days after the yellow fever booster vaccination. The CDR3 bases are TGTGCCACCAGTGACTCCGGGACTCCGGGGGAGCAGTACTTC. The encoded protein is CATSDSGTPGEQYF.